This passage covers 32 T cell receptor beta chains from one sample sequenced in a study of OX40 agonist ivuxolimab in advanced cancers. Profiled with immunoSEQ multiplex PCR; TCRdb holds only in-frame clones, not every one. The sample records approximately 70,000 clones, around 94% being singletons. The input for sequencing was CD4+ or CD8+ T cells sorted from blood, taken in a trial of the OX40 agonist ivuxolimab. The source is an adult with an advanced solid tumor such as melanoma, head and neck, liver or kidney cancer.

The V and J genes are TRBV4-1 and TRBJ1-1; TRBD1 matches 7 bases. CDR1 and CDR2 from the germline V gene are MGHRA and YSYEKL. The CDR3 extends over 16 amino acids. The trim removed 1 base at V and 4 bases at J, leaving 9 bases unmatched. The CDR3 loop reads CASSQGYRTGVTEAFF. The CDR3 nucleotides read TGCGCCAGCAGCCAAGGGTATCGGACAGGAGTCACTGAAGCTTTCTTT.

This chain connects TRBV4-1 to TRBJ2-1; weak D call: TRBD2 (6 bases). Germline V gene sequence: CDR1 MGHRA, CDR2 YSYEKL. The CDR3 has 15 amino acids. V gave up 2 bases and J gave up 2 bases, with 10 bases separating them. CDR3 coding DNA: TGCGCCAGCAGCCAACCTAGCGAGGCCTACAATGAGCAGTTCTTC. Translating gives CASSQPSEAYNEQFF.

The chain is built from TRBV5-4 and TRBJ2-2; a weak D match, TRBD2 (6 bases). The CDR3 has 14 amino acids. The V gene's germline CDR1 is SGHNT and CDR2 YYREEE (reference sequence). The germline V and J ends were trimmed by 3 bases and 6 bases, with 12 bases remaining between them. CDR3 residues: CASSSEGFAGELFF. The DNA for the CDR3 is TGTGCCAGCAGCTCGGAGGGGTTCGCCGGGGAGCTGTTTTTT. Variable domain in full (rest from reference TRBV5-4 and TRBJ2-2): ETGVTQSPTHLIKTRGQQVTLRCSSQSGHNTVSWYQQALGQGPQFIFQYYREEENGRGNFPPRFSGLQFPNYSSELNVNALELDDSALYLCASSSEGFAGELFFGEGSRLTVL.

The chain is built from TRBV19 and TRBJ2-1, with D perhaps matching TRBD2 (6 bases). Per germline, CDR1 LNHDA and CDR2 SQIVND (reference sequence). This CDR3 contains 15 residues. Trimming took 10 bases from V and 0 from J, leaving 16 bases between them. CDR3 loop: CATVGRPSSYNEQFF. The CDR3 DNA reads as TGTGCCACGGTGGGGAGGCCGAGCTCCTACAATGAGCAGTTCTTC.

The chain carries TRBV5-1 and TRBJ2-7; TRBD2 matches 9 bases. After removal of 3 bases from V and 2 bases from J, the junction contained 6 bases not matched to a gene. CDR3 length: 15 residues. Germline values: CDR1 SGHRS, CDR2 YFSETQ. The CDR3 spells CASSWTAGGPYEQYF. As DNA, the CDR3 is TGCGCCAGCAGCTGGACGGCGGGGGGGCCCTACGAGCAGTACTTC.

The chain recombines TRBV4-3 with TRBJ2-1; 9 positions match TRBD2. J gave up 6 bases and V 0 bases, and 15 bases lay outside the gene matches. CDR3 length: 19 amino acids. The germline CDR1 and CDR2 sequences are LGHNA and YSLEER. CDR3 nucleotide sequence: TGCGCCAGCAGCCAAGATCGGTCCTACCAGCGGGAGGAGCGCAATGAGCAGTTCTTC. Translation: CASSQDRSYQREERNEQFF.

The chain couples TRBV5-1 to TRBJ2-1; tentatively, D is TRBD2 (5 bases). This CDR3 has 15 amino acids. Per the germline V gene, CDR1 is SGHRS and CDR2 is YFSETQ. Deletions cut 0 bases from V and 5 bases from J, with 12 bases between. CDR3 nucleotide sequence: TGCGCCAGCAGCTTGGCCCGCGGGTCCAACAATGAGCAGTTCTTC. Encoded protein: CASSLARGSNNEQFF.

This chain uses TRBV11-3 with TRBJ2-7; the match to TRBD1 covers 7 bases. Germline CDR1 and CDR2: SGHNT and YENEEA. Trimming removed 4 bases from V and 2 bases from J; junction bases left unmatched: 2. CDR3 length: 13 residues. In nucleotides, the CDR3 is TGTGCCAGCAGCTCGGGGACAGCCTACGAGCAGTACTTC. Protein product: CASSSGTAYEQYF.

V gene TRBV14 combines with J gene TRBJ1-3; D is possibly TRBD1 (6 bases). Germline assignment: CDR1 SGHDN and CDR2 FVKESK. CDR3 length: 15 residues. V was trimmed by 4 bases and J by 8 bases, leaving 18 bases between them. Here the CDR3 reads CASSRQQGQVDTIYF. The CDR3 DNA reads TGTGCCAGCAGCCGACAGCAGGGGCAAGTCGACACCATATATTTT.

CDR3 protein: CASSQVTGETYEQYF. The CDR3 DNA sequence: TGCGCCAGCAGCCAAGTAACAGGGGAGACCTACGAGCAGTACTTC. The chain carries TRBV4-1 and TRBJ2-7; 7 bases agree with TRBD1. The germline V gene encodes CDR1 MGHRA and CDR2 YSYEKL. The CDR3 is 15 amino acids. J lost 2 bases, V lost 1 base, and 5 bases had no gene match.

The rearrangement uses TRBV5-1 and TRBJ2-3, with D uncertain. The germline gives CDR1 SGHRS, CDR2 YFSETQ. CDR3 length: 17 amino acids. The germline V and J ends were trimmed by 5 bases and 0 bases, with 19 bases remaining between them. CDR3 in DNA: TGCGCCAGCAGTCCAGTAGGTCCCCTTTCTAGCACAGATACGCAGTATTTT. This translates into CASSPVGPLSSTDTQYF.

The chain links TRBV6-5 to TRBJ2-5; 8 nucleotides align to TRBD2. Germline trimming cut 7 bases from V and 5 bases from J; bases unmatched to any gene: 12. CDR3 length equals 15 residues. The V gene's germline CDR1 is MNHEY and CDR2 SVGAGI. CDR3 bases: TGTGCCAGCAAAAAAGGACTAGCCCTTCCGGAGACCCAGTACTTC. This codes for CASKKGLALPETQYF.

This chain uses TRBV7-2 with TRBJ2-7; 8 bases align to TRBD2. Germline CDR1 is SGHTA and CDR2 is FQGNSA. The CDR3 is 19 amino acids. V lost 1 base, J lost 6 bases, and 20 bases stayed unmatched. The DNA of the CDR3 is TGTGCCAGCAGCTTAGGAATACGTATGCGGGGGGCCGGGGGGGTCGAGCAGTACTTC. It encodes CASSLGIRMRGAGGVEQYF.

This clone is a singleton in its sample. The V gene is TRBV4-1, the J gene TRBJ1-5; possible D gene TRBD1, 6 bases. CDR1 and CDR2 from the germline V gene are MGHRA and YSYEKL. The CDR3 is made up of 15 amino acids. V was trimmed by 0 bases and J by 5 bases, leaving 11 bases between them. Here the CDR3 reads CASSQDPDRHQPQHF. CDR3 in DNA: TGCGCCAGCAGCCAAGATCCCGACAGGCATCAGCCCCAGCATTTT.

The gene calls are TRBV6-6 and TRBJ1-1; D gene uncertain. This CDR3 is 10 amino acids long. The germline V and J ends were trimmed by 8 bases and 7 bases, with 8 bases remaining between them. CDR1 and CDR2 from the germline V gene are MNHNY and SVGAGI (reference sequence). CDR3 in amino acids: CASGAGEAFF. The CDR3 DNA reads TGTGCCAGCGGCGCAGGTGAAGCTTTCTTT.

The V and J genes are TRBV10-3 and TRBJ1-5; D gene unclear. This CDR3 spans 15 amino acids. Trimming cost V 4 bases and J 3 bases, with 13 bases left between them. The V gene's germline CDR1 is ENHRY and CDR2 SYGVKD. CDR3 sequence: CAISGDPEFNQPQHF. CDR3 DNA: TGTGCCATCAGTGGTGATCCTGAATTCAATCAGCCCCAGCATTTT.

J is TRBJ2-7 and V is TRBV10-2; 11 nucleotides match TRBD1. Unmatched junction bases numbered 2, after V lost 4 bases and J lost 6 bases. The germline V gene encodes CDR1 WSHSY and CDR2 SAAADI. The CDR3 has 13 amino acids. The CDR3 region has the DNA TGCGCCAGCAGTGGGACAGGGGGCGGCGAGCAGTACTTC. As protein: CASSGTGGGEQYF.

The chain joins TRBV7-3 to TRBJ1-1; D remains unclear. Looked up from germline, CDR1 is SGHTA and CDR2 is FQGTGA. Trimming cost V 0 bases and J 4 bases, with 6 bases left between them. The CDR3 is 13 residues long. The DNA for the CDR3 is TGTGCCAGCAGCTTAACCCACAGCACTGAAGCTTTCTTT. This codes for CASSLTHSTEAFF.

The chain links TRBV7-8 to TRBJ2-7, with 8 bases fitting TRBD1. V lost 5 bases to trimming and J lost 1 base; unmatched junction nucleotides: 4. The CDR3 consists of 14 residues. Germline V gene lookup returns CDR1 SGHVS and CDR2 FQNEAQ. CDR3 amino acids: CASSQGALSYEQYF. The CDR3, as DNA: TGTGCCAGCAGCCAGGGGGCCTTGTCCTACGAGCAGTACTTC.

The CDR3 here is CASSYPGASEDGYTF. Here the CDR3 DNA reads TGTGCCAGCAGTTACCCGGGAGCATCGGAAGATGGCTACACCTTC. The chain is built from TRBV6-5 and TRBJ1-2; D unresolved. V was cut by 2 bases and J by 6 bases, with 16 bases left in between. Germline V gives CDR1 MNHEY, CDR2 SVGAGI. This CDR3 contains 15 residues.

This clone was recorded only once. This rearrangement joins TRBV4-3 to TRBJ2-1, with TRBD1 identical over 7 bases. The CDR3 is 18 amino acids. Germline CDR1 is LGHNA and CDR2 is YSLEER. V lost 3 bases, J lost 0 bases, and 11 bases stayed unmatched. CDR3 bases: TGCGCCAGCAGCCAGCTAAGTACAGGGGAAGGCTCCTACAATGAGCAGTTCTTC. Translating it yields CASSQLSTGEGSYNEQFF.

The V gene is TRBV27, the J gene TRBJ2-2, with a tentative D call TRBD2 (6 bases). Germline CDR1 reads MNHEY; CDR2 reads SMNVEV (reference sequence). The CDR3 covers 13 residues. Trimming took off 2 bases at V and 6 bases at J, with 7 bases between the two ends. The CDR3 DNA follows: TGTGCCAGCAGTTTAGGGGGGTCCGGGGAGCTGTTTTTT. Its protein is CASSLGGSGELFF.

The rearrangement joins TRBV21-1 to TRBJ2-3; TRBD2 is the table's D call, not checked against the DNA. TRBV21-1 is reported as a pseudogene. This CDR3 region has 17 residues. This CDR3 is CASLSPPGREAGDTQYF. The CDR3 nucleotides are TGTGCCAGCCTATCGCCCCCGGGGCGGGAGGCGGGAGATACGCAGTATTTT.

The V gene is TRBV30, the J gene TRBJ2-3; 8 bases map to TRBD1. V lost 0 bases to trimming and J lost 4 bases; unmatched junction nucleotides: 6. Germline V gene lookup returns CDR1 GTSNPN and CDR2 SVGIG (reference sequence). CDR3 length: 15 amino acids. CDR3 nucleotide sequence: TGTGCCTGGAGTGTAGCAGGGGGCTCCGCAGATACGCAGTATTTT. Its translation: CAWSVAGGSADTQYF.

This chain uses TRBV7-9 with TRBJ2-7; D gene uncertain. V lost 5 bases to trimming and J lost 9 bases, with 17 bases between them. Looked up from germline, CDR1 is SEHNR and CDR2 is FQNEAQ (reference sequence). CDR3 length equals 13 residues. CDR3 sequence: CASSPPESSMQYF. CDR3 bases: TGTGCCAGCAGCCCCCCGGAGAGTTCGATGCAGTACTTC.

CDR3 region: CASGGAYEQYF. Here the CDR3 DNA reads TGTGCCAGCGGGGGGGCCTACGAGCAGTACTTC. This chain joins TRBV27 and TRBJ2-7; 7 positions agree with TRBD2. Germline values: CDR1 MNHEY, CDR2 SMNVEV (reference sequence). The V segment lost 8 bases and the J segment 2 bases; nucleotides outside the gene matches: 0. There are 11 residues in the CDR3.

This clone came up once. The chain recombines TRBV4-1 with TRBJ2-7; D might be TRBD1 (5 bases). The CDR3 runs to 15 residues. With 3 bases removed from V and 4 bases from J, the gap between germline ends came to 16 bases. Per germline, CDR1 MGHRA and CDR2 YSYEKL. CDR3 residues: CASSQVRTREYEQYF. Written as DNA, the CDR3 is TGCGCCAGCAGCCAGGTGAGGACAAGAGAGTACGAGCAGTACTTC.

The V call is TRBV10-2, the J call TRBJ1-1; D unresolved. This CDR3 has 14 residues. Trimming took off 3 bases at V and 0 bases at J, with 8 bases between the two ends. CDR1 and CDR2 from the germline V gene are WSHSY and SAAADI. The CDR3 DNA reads TGCGCCAGCAGTGATATAGAGATGAACACTGAAGCTTTCTTT. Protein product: CASSDIEMNTEAFF.

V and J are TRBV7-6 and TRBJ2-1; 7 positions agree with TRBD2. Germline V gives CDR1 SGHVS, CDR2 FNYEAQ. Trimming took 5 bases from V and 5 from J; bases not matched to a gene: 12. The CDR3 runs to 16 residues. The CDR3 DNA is TGTGCCAGCAGCATCGTAGCGGGCCGTCAGCACAATGAGCAGTTCTTC. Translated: CASSIVAGRQHNEQFF.

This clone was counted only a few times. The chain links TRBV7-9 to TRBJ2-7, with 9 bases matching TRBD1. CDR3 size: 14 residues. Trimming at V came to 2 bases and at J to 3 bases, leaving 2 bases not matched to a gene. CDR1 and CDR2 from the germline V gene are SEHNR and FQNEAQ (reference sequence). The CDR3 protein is CASSLPDRGYEQYF. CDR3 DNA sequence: TGTGCCAGCAGCTTACCGGACAGGGGCTACGAGCAGTACTTC.

The CDR3 region is CASSPVGGSHGYTF. Here the CDR3 DNA reads TGCGCCAGCAGCCCGGTCGGGGGGTCTCATGGCTACACCTTC. The genes are TRBV4-3 and TRBJ1-2; maybe TRBD1 (5 bases). V shed 4 bases and J shed 6 bases, with 15 bases lying between them. Germline assignment: CDR1 LGHNA and CDR2 YSLEER. The length of the CDR3 is 14 residues.

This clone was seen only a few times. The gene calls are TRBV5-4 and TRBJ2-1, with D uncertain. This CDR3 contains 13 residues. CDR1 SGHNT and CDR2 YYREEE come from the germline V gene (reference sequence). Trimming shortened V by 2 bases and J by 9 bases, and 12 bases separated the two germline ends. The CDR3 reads CASSFWIGIEQFF. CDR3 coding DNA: TGTGCCAGCAGCTTTTGGATCGGCATTGAGCAGTTCTTC.